This T cell receptor (beta chain) was identified in a study of shared clonotypes between healthy human individuals. General observations from the study: Genetic and exposure-history diversity was limited by the small donor number.

As regards this clone: Antigen: not known.

V lost 2 bases, J lost 1 base, and 9 bases lay in between. CDR3 length: 14 residues. Germline CDR1 reads SGHRS; CDR2 reads YFSETQ. The donors, all of them Caucasian adults, lived in Nashville, Tennessee. Data came from immunoSEQ multiplex PCR; TCRdb stores just in-frame clones and leaves some out. Altogether about 610,000 clones are present, about 96% being singletons, with the ten largest covering around 0.06%. The source of this sequence is a woman aged 25 to 39 in good health. Sequenced material: naive CD4+ T cells sorted from blood. Sample subset: CD45RA+ positively selected. This rearrangement joins TRBV5-1 to TRBJ1-1; TRBD1 is a possible D gene (5 bases). The CDR3 spells CASSLGAGNTEAFF. The CDR3 nucleotides read TGCGCCAGCAGCTTAGGGGCGGGGAACACTGAAGCTTTCTTT. The full variable domain, in which reference TRBV5-1 and TRBJ1-1 provide the parts outside the CDR3, is KAGVTQTPRYLIKTRGQQVTLSCSPISGHRSVSWYQQTPGQGLQFLFEYFSETQRNKGNFPGRFSGRQFSNSRSEMNVSTLELGDSALYLCASSLGAGNTEAFFGQGTRLTVV.